This T cell receptor (beta chain) comes out of a study of blood T cell repertoires in COVID-19. Study context: Whether acute or convalescent, the COVID-19 samples came from the United States, Italy and Spain. The analysed material was cDNA or gDNA that came from T cells, B-cell-depleted T cells, or PBMCs.

In the study's own analysis: Reference gene primer amplification yielded estimated nucleated cell counts. The method was immunoSEQ multiplex PCR; TCRdb's version includes in-frame clones alone and lacks a portion of them. V, J and clone size are taken as reported in that table, and D and trimming were inferred from the DNA itself. This table has approximately 300,000 clones, 87% appearing once. Trimming at V came to 7 bases and at J to 5 bases, leaving 5 bases not matched to a gene. CDR3 size: 13 residues. The germline gives CDR1 SGHTA, CDR2 FQGNSA. The chain is built from TRBV7-2 and TRBJ2-1; 7 bases map to TRBD1. Input material: peripheral blood. The clonotype originates from a man aged 18-30 years with active or convalescent COVID-19. Here the CDR3 DNA reads TGTGCCAGCAAGACAGGGTCCAACAATGAGCAGTTCTTC. The encoded protein is CASKTGSNNEQFF.